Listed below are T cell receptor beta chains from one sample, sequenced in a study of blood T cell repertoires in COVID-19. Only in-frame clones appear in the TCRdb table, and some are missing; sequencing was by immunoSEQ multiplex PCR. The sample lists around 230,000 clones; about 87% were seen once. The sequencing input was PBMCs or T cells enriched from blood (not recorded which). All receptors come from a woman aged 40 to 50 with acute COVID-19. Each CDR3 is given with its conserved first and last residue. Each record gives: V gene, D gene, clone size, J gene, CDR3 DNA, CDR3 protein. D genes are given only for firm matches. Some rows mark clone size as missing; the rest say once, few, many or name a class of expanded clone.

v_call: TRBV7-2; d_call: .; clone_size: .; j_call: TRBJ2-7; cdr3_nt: TGTGCCAGCAGCTTAGGGCAGGGTATATGGACCTACGAGCAGTACTTC; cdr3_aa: CASSLGQGIWTYEQYF
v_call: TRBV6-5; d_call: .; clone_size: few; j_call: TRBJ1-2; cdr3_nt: TGTGCCAGCAGTTACCTACTTTCCGGGGACTATGGCTACACCTTC; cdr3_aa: CASSYLLSGDYGYTF
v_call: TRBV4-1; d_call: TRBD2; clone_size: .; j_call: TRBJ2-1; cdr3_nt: TGCGCCAGCAGCCAGACGAAGGTGGTAGCGGGGGGCACCGATGAGCAGTTCTTC; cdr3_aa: CASSQTKVVAGGTDEQFF
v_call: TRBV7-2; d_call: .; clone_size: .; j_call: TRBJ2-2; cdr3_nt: TGTGCCAGCAGACCGGTCGCAGGGAACACCGGGGAGCTGTTTTTT; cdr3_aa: CASRPVAGNTGELFF
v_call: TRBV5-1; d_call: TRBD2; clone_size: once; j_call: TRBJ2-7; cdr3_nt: TGCGCCAGCACGCAGGGAGGGTCCTACGAGCAGTACTTC; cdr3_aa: CASTQGGSYEQYF
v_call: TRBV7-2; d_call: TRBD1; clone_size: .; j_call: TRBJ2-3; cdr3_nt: TGTGCCAGCAGCTCCCCGACCCCACAGGGGAGCACGCAGTATTTT; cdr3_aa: CASSSPTPQGSTQYF
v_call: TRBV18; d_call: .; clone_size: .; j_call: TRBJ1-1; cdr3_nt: TGTGCCAGCTCACCACCCAGGACTACTAACACTGAAGCTTTCTTT; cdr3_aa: CASSPPRTTNTEAFF
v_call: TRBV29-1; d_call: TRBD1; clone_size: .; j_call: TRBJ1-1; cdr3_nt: TGCAGCGTCGCGACAGGGCAGAGGACCACTGAAGCTTTCTTT; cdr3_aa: CSVATGQRTTEAFF
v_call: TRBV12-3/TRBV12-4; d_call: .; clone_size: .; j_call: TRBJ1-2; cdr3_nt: TGTGCCAGCAGCCAAAGACTCTATGGCTACACCTTC; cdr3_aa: CASSQRLYGYTF
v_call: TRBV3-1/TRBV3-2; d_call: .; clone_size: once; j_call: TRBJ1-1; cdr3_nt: TGTGCCAGCAGCCAAGAGAGATACGGCACTGAAGCTTTCTTT; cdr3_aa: CASSQERYGTEAFF
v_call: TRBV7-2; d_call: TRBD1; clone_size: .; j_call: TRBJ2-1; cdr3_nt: TGTGCCAGCAGCCTAAGGACAGGGGACAATGAGCAGTTCTTC; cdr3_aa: CASSLRTGDNEQFF
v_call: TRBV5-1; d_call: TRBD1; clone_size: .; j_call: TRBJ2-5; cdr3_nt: TGCGCCAGCAGCTTGGACAGGGGCCAAGAGACCCAGTACTTC; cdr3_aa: CASSLDRGQETQYF
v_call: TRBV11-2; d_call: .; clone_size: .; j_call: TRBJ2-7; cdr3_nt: TGTGCCAGCAGCTCATCACAGGGGGGGGATCGGGAGCAGTACTTC; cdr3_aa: CASSSSQGGDREQYF
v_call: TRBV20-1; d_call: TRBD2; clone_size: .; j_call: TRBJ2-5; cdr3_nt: TGCAGTGCTAGTCTGCTAGCGGGGGTTTCGGTGACCCAGTACTTC; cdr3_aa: CSASLLAGVSVTQYF
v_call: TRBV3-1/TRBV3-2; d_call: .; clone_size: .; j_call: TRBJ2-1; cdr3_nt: TGTGCCAGCAGCCCCGCGGGACAGTTAAATGAGCAGTTCTTC; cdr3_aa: CASSPAGQLNEQFF
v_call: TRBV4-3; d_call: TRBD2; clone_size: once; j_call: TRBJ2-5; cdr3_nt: TGCGCCAGCAGCCAAGAGACTAGCCGCGAGACCCAGTACTTC; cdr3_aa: CASSQETSRETQYF
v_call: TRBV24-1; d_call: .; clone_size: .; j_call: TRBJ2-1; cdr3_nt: .; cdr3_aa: CATSDPSVGTGAFF
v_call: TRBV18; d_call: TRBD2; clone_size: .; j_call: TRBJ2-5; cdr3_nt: TGTGCCAGCTCGGACCTTCCTAGCGGGCTACAAGAGACCCAGTACTTC; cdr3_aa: CASSDLPSGLQETQYF
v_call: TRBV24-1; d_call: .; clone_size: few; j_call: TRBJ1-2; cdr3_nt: TGTGCCACCAGTGATTTGGGGGACATAACCGATGGCTACACCTTC; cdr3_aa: CATSDLGDITDGYTF
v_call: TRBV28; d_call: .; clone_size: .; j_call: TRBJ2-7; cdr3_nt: TGTGCCAGCAGACTCGCGGTGGGGAGAAGTTCCGAGCAGTACTTC; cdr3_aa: CASRLAVGRSSEQYF
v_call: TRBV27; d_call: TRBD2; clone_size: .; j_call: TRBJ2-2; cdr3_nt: TGTGCCAGCAGTTTACTAGCGGGGAATACGGCCGGGGAGCTGTTTTTT; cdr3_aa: CASSLLAGNTAGELFF
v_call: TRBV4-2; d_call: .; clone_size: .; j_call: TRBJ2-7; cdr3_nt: TGTGCCAGCAGCCAAGATAACGGGGTCGACGAGCAGTACTTC; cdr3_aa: CASSQDNGVDEQYF
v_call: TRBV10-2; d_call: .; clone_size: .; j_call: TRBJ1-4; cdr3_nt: TGCGCCAGCAGAGAGAGACAGACTAATGAAAAACTGTTTTTT; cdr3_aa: CASRERQTNEKLFF
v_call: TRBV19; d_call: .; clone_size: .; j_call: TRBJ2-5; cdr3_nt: TGTGCCAGTAGTACCACCTGGAGGGCTACCCAGTACTTC; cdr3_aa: CASSTTWRATQYF
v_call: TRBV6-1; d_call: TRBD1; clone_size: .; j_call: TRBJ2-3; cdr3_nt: TGTGCCAGCAGTGAAGGGACAGGAGGAGATACGCAGTATTTT; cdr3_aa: CASSEGTGGDTQYF
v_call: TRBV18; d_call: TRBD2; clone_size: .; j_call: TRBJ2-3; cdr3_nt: TGTGCCAGCTCACCACCGGGACAACCCGTACTAGCGGGAGAAACAGATACGCAGTATTTT; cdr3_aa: CASSPPGQPVLAGETDTQYF
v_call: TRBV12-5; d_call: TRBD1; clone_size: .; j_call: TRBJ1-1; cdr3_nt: TGTGCTAGTGGTTCCGGGACAGGGAACAAGGGGGTCACTGAAGCTTTCTTT; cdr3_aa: CASGSGTGNKGVTEAFF
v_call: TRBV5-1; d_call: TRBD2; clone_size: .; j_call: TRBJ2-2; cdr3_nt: TGCGCCAGCAGCTTGACAGCGGGAGCCCCCGGGGAGCTGTTTTTT; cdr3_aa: CASSLTAGAPGELFF
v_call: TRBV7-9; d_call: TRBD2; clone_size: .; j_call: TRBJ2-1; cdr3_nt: TGTGCCAGCAGCCCCAGAACACCTTTAGCGGGTAGGCACAATGAGCAGTTCTTC; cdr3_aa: CASSPRTPLAGRHNEQFF
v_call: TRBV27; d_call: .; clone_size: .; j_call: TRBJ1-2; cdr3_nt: TGTGCCAGCAGTTCGCAGGGAGGTGGCTACACCTTC; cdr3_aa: CASSSQGGGYTF
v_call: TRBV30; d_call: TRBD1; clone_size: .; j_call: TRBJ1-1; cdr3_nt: TGTGCCTGGAGTGTAGAGGGTAGGGGGCAGAGGGGCAACACTGAAGCTTTCTTT; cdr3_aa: CAWSVEGRGQRGNTEAFF
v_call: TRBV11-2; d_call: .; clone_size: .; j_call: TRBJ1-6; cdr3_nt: TGTGCCAGCAGCTTATTCGGACCCCGGGGTTTGTCACCCCTCCACTTT; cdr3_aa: CASSLFGPRGLSPLHF
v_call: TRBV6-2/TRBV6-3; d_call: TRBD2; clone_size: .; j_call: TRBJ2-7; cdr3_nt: TGTGCCAGCAGTTACGGTCTAGCGGGGCCGTTCAGCTCCTACGAGCAGTACTTC; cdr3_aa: CASSYGLAGPFSSYEQYF
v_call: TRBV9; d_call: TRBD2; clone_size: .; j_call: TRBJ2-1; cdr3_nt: TGTGCCAGCAGCGTAGCTGGGACTACCAACAATGAGCAGTTCTTC; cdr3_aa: CASSVAGTTNNEQFF
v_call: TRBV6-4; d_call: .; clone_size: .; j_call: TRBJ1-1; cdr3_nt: TGTGCCAGCAGTCGAGCCGAGAACACTGAAGCTTTCTTT; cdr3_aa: CASSRAENTEAFF
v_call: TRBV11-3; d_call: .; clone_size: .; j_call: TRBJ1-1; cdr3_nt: TGTGCCAGCAGCTTAGCTAGGGGGAACACTGAAGCTTTCTTT; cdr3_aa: CASSLARGNTEAFF
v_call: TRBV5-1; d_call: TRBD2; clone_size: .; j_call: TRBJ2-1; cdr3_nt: TGCGCCAGCAGCCTAAAGCTAGCGGGGGGGATACCCTACAATGAGCAGTTCTTC; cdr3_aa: CASSLKLAGGIPYNEQFF
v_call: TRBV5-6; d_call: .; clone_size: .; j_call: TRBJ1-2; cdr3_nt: TGTGCCAGCAGCCACGACAGGACTAACTATGGCTACACCTTC; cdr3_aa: CASSHDRTNYGYTF
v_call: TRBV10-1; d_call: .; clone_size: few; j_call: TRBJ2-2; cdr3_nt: TGCGCCAGCAGGTCCTCTAACACCGGGGAGCTGTTTTTT; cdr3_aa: CASRSSNTGELFF
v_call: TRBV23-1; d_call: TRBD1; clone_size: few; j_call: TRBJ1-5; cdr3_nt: TGCGCCAGCAGTCAGGACTCGACAGGGTGTATGGGTCAGCCCCAGCATTTT; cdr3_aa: CASSQDSTGCMGQPQHF
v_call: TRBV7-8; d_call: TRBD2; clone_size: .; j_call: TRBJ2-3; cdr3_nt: TGTGCCAGCAGCTTCGTAGGCAGCGGGGGAACAGATACGCAGTATTTT; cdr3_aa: CASSFVGSGGTDTQYF
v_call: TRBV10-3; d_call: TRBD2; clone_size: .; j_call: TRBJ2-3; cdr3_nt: TGTGCCATCAGTGTCTCCCTCGGTCTCACTAGCGGGGGCACAGATACGCAGTATTTT; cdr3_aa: CAISVSLGLTSGGTDTQYF
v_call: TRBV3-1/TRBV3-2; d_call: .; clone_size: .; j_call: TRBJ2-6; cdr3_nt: TGTGCCAGCAGCCTCGGTCGAGGGCGGTCGGGGGCCAACGTCCTGACTTTC; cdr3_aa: CASSLGRGRSGANVLTF
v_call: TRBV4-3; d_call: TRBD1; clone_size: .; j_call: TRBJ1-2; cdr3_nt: TGCGCCAGCAGCCAAGCCCCGGGACAGGGGGCGAGAGGCTACACCTTC; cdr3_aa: CASSQAPGQGARGYTF
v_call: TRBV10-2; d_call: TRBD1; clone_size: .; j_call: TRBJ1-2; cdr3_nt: TGCGCCAGCAATACGGCAGGGGGCAGGAGCTATGGCTACACCTTC; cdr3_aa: CASNTAGGRSYGYTF
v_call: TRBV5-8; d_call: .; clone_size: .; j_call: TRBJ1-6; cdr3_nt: TGTGCCAGCAGCTTGGGGGCAAAGGGGTTTTCACCCCTCCACTTT; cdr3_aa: CASSLGAKGFSPLHF
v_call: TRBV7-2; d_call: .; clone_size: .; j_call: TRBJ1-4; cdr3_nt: TGTGCCAGCAGCCCGAGTGGGGGGATGGGGGAAAAACTGTTTTTT; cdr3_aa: CASSPSGGMGEKLFF
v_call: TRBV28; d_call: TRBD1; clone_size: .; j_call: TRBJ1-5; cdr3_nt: TGTGCCAGTGGGACAGGGAGCCCGCCCCAGCATTTT; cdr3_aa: CASGTGSPPQHF
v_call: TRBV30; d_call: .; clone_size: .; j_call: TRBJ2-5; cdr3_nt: TGTGCCTGGAGCGGCGGGGCGTACCAAGAGACCCAGTACTTC; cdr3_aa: CAWSGGAYQETQYF
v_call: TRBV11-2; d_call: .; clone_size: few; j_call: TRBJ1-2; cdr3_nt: TGTGCCAGCAGCTTAGACAGGGAGGATGGCTACACCTTC; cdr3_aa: CASSLDREDGYTF
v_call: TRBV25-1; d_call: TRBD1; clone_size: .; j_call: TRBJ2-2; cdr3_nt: TGTGCCAGCAGTGATGCCGGGACAGACACCGGGGAGCTGTTTTTT; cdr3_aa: CASSDAGTDTGELFF
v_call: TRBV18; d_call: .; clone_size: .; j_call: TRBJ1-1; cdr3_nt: TGTGCCAGCTCACCGAGTCGGTCGAACACTGAAGCTTTCTTT; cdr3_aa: CASSPSRSNTEAFF
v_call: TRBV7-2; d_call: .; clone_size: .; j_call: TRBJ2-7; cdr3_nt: TGTGCCAGCAGCTTAACGAGTACTTGGCAGTACTTC; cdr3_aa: CASSLTSTWQYF
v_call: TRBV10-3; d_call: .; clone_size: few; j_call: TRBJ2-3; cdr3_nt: TGTGCCATCAGTGAGCTAGCCGAAACGCAGTATTTT; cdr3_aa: CAISELAETQYF
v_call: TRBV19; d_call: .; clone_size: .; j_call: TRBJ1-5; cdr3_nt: TGTGCCAGTAGTATAGGGCTGGCTCAGCCCCAGCATTTT; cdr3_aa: CASSIGLAQPQHF
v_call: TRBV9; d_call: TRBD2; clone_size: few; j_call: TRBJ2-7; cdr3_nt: TGTGCCAGCAGCGTCGGGACTAGCGGGGAGACCGAGCAGTACTTC; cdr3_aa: CASSVGTSGETEQYF
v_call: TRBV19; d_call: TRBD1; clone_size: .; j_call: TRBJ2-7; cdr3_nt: TGTGCCAGTAGTATAGATGGGACAGGGTTTTACGAGCAGTACTTC; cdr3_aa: CASSIDGTGFYEQYF